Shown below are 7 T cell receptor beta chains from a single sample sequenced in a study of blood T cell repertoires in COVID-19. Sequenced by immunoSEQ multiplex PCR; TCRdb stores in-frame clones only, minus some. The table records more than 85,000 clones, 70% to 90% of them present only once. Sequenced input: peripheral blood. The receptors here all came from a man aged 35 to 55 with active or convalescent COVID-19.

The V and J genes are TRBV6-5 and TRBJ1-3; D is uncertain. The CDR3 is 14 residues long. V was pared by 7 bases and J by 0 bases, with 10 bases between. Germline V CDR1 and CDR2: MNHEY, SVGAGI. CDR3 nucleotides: TGTGCCAGCAAAGACAACCGCTCTGGAAACACCATATATTTT. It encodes CASKDNRSGNTIYF.

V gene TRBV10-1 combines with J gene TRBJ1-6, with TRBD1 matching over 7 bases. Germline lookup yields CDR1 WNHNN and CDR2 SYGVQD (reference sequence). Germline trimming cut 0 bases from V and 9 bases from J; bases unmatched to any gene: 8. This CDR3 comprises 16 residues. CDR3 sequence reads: CASSESGTGESSPLHF. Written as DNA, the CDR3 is TGCGCCAGCAGTGAGTCAGGAACAGGGGAGAGTTCACCCCTCCACTTT.

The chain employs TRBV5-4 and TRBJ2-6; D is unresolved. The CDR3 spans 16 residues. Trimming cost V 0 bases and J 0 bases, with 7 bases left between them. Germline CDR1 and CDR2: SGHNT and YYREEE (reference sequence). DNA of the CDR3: TGTGCCAGCAGCTTGGTGTCTTTCTCTGGGGCCAACGTCCTGACTTTC. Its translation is CASSLVSFSGANVLTF.

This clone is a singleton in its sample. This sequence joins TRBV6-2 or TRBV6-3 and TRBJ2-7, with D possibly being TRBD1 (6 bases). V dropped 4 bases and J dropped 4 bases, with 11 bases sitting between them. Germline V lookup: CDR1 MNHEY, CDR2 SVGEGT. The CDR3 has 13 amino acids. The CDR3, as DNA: TGTGCCAGCAGTTTGTCCAGGGGATACGAGCAGTACTTC. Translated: CASSLSRGYEQYF.

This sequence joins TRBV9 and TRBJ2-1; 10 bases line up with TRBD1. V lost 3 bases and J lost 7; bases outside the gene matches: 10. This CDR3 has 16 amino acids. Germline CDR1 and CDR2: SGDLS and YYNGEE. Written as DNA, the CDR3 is TGTGCCAGCAGCGCAAGTAGGGGACAGGGGATGAATGAGCAGTTCTTC. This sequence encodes CASSASRGQGMNEQFF. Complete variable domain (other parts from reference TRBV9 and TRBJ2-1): DSGVTQTPKHLITATGQRVTLRCSPRSGDLSVYWYQQSLDQGLQFLIQYYNGEERAKGNILERFSAQQFPDLHSELNLSSLELGDSALYFCASSASRGQGMNEQFFGPGTRLTVL.

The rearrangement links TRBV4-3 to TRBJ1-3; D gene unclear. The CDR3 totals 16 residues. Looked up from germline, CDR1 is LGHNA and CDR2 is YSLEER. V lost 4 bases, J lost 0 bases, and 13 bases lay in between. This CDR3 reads CASSPGRWGSGNTIYF. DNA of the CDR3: TGCGCCAGCAGCCCCGGGAGGTGGGGCTCTGGAAACACCATATATTTT.

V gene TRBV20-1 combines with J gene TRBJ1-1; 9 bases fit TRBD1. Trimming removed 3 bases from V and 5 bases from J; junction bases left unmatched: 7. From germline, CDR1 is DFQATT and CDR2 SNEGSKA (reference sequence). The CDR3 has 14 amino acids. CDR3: CSASRGTGRTEAFF. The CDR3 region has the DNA TGCAGTGCTAGTAGGGGGACAGGGCGGACTGAAGCTTTCTTT.